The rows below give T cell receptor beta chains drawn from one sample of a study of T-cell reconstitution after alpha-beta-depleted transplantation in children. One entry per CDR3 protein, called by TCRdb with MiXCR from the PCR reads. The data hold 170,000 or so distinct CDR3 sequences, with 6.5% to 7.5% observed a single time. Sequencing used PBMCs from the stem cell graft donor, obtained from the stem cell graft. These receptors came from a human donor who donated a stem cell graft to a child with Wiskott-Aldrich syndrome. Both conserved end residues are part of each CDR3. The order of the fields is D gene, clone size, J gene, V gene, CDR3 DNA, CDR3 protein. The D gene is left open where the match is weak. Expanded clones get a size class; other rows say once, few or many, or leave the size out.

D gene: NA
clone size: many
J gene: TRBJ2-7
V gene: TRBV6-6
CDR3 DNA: TGTGCCAGCAGAGATGCTATTTCCTACGAGCAGTACTTC
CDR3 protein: CASRDAISYEQYF

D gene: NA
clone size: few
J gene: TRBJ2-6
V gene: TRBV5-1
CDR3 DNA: TGCGCCAGCAGCTTGGGGCCTTACTCTGGGGCCAACGTCCTGACTTTC
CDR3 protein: CASSLGPYSGANVLTF

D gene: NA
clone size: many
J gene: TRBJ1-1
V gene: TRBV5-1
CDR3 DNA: TGCGCCAGCAGCTTGAACCAGAACACTGAAGCTTTCTTT
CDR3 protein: CASSLNQNTEAFF

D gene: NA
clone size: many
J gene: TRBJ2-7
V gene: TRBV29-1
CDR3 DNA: TGCAGCGCCAGGGACAATTTCTACGAGCAGTACTTC
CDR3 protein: CSARDNFYEQYF

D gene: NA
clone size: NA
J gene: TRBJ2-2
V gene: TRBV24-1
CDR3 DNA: TGTGCCACCAGTGATTTTTCCGGTCCGGGGGATGACGGGGAGCTGTTTTTT
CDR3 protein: CATSDFSGPGDDGELFF

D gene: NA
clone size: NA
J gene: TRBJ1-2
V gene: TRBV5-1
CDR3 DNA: TGCGCCAGCAGCTTGGAACCGGCCGACTATGGCTACACCTTC
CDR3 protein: CASSLEPADYGYTF

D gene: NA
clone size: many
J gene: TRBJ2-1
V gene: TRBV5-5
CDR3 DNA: TGTGCCAGCAGCTTGGTGAGAAAGATTGAGCAGTTCTTC
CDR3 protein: CASSLVRKIEQFF

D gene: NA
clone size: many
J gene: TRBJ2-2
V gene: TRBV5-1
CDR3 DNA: TGCGCCAGCAGCTCCCAAGGGGCTAACACCGGGGAGCTGTTTTTT
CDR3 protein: CASSSQGANTGELFF

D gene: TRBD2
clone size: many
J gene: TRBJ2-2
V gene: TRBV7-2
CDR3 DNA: TGTGCCAGCAGCCACGTTAGGCGGGGGAGCTGGCTAGCGGGTTGGGAAGGGGAGCTGTTTTTT
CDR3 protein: CASSHVRRGSWLAGWEGELFF

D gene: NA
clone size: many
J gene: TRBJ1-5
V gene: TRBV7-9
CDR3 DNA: TGTGCCAGCAGTATAGGTAGCAATCAGCCCCAGCATTTT
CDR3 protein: CASSIGSNQPQHF